The present T cell receptor (beta chain) was sequenced within a study of spatial heterogeneity in lung cancer. Study details: Beta-chain sequences were consistently detected more often than alpha-chain sequences.

Germline lookup yields CDR1 LNHNV and CDR2 YYDKDF (reference sequence). The length of the CDR3 is 14 residues. The V and J ends lost 5 bases and 6 bases, in that order; junction bases with no gene match: 6. Time point here: sample taken at primary tumor resection. The donor group consisted of around 77 patients who had untreated, early-stage non-small cell lung cancer. Frozen PBMC, nontumor lung or tumor provided whole RNA, which was sequenced unsorted. Carried by each TCR cDNA molecule was a unique molecular identifier. One entry per CDR3 protein, called by TCRdb with MiXCR from the 5' RACE reads. The sample includes fewer than 45,000 distinct CDR3 sequences, about 7.2% seen only once; the top ten take 25% to 35%. This clonotype was counted between two and nine times.

The chain is built from TRBV15 and TRBJ2-5, with TRBD2 matching over 10 bases. The sequenced sample was PBMCs, obtained at surgery. The TCR comes from a female donor with early-stage non-small cell lung cancer. The CDR3 region is CATSSSGRWQTQYF. The CDR3 nucleotides read TGTGCCACCAGCTCTAGCGGGAGATGGCAGACCCAGTACTTC.